A single T cell receptor beta chain is shown here with its context. No antigen is known for it. The data were taken from a study of T cell responses to AZD1222 COVID-19 vaccine. The CDR3 consists of 18 residues. Trimming took 7 bases from V and 1 from J; bases not matched to a gene: 14. CDR1 is SNHLY and CDR2 is FYNNEI in the germline V gene. Clones were sequenced by immunoSEQ multiplex PCR, and TCRdb holds only the in-frame ones, with some missing. The sample has about 69,000 clones, roughly 83% seen once; the top ten hold around a quarter. Overall study findings and caveats: The donor cohort was predominantly white British with a female majority, and clonal diversity may have been underestimated.

V usage is TRBV2 and J usage is TRBJ1-5; 9 nucleotides agree with TRBD1. The sequencing here drew on peripheral blood, taken 28 days after the second AZD1222 dose. The receptor was isolated from an adult who received the AZD1222 COVID-19 vaccine. For the CDR3, the DNA is TGTGCCAGCACCATCAGACAGGGGGAGGTTGGGAGCAATCAGCCCCAGCATTTT. It is translated as CASTIRQGEVGSNQPQHF.